Below, one TCR beta chain is given with its context. The antigen is undetermined. With a J-beta primer mix and a sample-barcoded 5' primer, a second PCR ran about 6 to 11 cycles. Every sample gave at least 2.5 million paired-end reads containing CDR3. TCRdb redid the calling of the 5' RACE reads with MiXCR, one entry per CDR3 protein. The profile shows hundreds of thousands of distinct CDR3 sequences, roughly three fifths of them singletons. The sample originates from a study of blood T cells in healthy people across ages. Whole-study findings and limits: Age brought a roughly linear fall in TCR beta diversity measured per million T cells. With naive T cell percentage, TCR beta diversity showed a strong correlation. Both naive CD4+ cell counts and diversity were greater in long-lived donors than in aged donors.

Germline V gene sequence: CDR1 SQVTM, CDR2 ANQGSEA. The ends lost 4 bases at V and 2 bases at J; junction bases unmatched: 7. The CDR3 has 15 residues. The source material was blood. The TCR comes from a man aged 35 to 55 in good health. This rearrangement joins TRBV29-1 to TRBJ2-3; 9 nucleotides line up with TRBD1. The CDR3 coding sequence is TGCAGCGTTGTACAGGGGGCGAGGGTCACAGATACGCAGTATTTT. It encodes CSVVQGARVTDTQYF.